This T cell receptor beta chain was recorded in a study of blood T cell repertoires in COVID-19. Study in general: COVID-19 samples from acute and convalescent phases originated in the United States, Italy and Spain.

This clone appeared once. Seattle patients were enrolled while actively infected and followed longitudinally. Per the original methods: Reference gene primer amplification yielded estimated nucleated cell counts. Sequencing was performed with immunoSEQ multiplex PCR; in TCRdb, only in-frame clones are kept and a portion is missing. Clone size and the V and J calls come from that table; the DNA yielded D and trimming. The sample has fewer than 300,000 clones, approximately 90% seen once. The sequencing sample was made of peripheral blood. The receptor's source is a woman younger than 45 with COVID-19, enrolled during active disease.

The CDR3 protein is CSVRELNQPQHF. The DNA for the CDR3 is TGCAGCGTTCGGGAGCTCAATCAGCCCCAGCATTTT. The V gene is TRBV29-1, the J gene TRBJ1-5; D gene uncertain. Germline V gives CDR1 SQVTM, CDR2 ANQGSEA. Trimming cost V 5 bases and J 3 bases, with 8 bases left between them. The CDR3 is 12 amino acids. Full variable domain (remainder filled in from reference TRBV29-1 and TRBJ1-5): SAVISQKPSRDICQRGTSLTIQCQVDSQVTMMFWYRQQPGQSLTLIATANQGSEATYESGFVIDKFPISRPNLTFSTLTVSNMSPEDSSIYLCSVRELNQPQHFGDGTRLSIL.